A selection of T cell receptor beta chains follows, all from one sample in a study of T cells after yellow fever vaccination. Using its own MiXCR run on the 5' RACE reads, TCRdb lists one record per CDR3 protein. The sample comprises around 300,000 distinct CDR3 sequences, 4.1% of which are singletons, and around 23% rests with the top ten. This specimen was PBMCs, taken 5 days after the yellow fever booster vaccination. All receptors derive from a man in his late teens or twenties who received the YFV17D yellow fever vaccine. The CDR3 runs from the conserved cysteine through the conserved F or W. Each record gives: clone size, D gene, V gene, J gene, CDR3 protein, CDR3 DNA. A D gene is named only where the DNA matches it firmly. The listing skips clone size in some rows; elsewhere it reads once, few, many or a size class.

.	.	TRBV28	TRBJ2-2	CASSYRRVSGELFF	TGTGCCAGCAGTTACAGGAGGGTTTCCGGGGAGCTGTTTTTT
few	.	TRBV5-4	TRBJ1-5	CASSFDRGSQHF	TGTGCCAGCAGCTTTGACAGAGGATCCCAGCATTTT
many	TRBD1	TRBV12-3/TRBV12-4	TRBJ1-1	CASSLAGGNTEAFF	TGCGCCAGCAGCTTGGCAGGGGGAAACACTGAAGCTTTCTTT
few	.	TRBV28	TRBJ1-1	CASSLGTRGRNTEAFF	TGTGCCAGCAGTTTAGGTACAAGGGGAAGGAACACTGAAGCTTTCTTT
few	TRBD1	TRBV13	TRBJ2-7	CASSPGGGSYEQYF	TGTGCCAGCAGCCCAGGGGGCGGCTCCTACGAGCAGTACTTC
many	TRBD1	TRBV20-1	TRBJ1-6	CSARGQNNSPLHF	TGCAGTGCTAGGGGACAGAATAATTCACCCCTCCACTTT
few	TRBD1	TRBV10-3	TRBJ2-5	CAISASSGQTQETQYF	TGTGCCATCAGTGCGAGTTCGGGACAGACCCAAGAGACCCAGTACTTC
few	.	TRBV20-1	TRBJ2-3	CSARDRVTSTDTQYF	TGCAGTGCTAGAGATCGGGTCACTAGCACAGATACGCAGTATTTT
many	.	TRBV29-1	TRBJ2-1	CSVVASNEQFF	TGCAGCGTTGTAGCGAGCAATGAGCAGTTCTTC
few	.	TRBV7-2	TRBJ1-6	CASSPTFGAPLHF	TGTGCCAGCAGCCCGACCTTTGGGGCACCCCTCCACTTT
.	TRBD2	TRBV5-1	TRBJ2-2	CASSYPAGEPIGELFF	TGCGCCAGCAGCTACCCAGCGGGGGAGCCTATCGGGGAGCTGTTTTTT
.	.	TRBV5-5	TRBJ2-4	CASRDSHGGQYIQYF	TGTGCCAGCCGCGATTCTCACGGGGGGCAATACATTCAGTACTTC
few	.	TRBV12-3/TRBV12-4	TRBJ1-2	CASRLAGVVTGYTF	TGTGCCAGCAGACTTGCCGGGGTTGTTACTGGCTACACCTTC
few	.	TRBV3-1	TRBJ1-5	CASSGEDSNQPQHF	TGTGCCAGCAGTGGAGAGGATAGCAATCAGCCCCAGCATTTT
many	.	TRBV2	TRBJ2-5	CARGLALGTQYF	TGTGCCAGGGGACTCGCCTTAGGGACCCAGTACTTC
.	.	TRBV2	TRBJ1-1	CARSTAKTEAFF	TGTGCCAGAAGTACAGCTAAGACAGAAGCTTTCTTT
.	.	TRBV3-1	TRBJ2-5	CASSQAFSSGTPQETQYF	TGTGCCAGCAGCCAAGCCTTCTCCTCCGGGACACCTCAAGAGACCCAGTACTTC
.	.	TRBV19	TRBJ2-5	CASSGRVSTVETQYF	TGTGCCAGTAGTGGGCGGGTCTCGACGGTTGAGACCCAGTACTTC
many	TRBD2	TRBV5-1	TRBJ2-1	CASSANPSGGAAEQFF	TGCGCCAGCAGCGCAAACCCTAGCGGGGGGGCCGCTGAGCAGTTCTTC